This record covers a single T cell receptor (beta chain). The sample comes from a study of blood T cell repertoires in COVID-19. Study overall: Specimens from acute and convalescent COVID-19 originated in the United States, Italy and Spain. T cells, B-cell-depleted T cells, or PBMCs provided the cDNA or gDNA that served as material.

Looked up from germline, CDR1 is SGHAT and CDR2 is FQNNGV. This CDR3 spans 15 amino acids. V lost 5 bases, J lost 1 base, and 13 bases lay in between. In the authors' workflow: From reference gene primer amplification, estimates of nucleated cell counts were derived. The method was immunoSEQ multiplex PCR; TCRdb's version includes in-frame clones alone and lacks a portion of them. Clonal size and the V and J genes are those of that table, whereas D and trimming came from the DNA. The table lists 250,000 or so clones, about 68% of them singletons. The gene calls are TRBV11-2 and TRBJ2-3, with D perhaps TRBD2 (5 bases). This clonotype originated in a woman of 80 years or more with acute or convalescent COVID-19. Sequenced input: peripheral blood. The CDR3 is CASSPALVRTDTQYF. CDR3 nucleotide sequence: TGTGCCAGCAGCCCGGCACTAGTTCGCACAGATACGCAGTATTTT.